This T cell receptor (beta chain) was recorded in a study of response to subunit inactivated influenza vaccine. TCRdb re-analysed the RT-PCR reads in MiXCR, keeping a single row per CDR3 protein. The profile shows 800,000 or so distinct CDR3 sequences, 21% of them singletons. Germline CDR1 is MNHNS and CDR2 is SASEGT. CDR3 length: 14 amino acids. The V gene lost 0 bases and the J gene lost 0 bases, with 5 bases spanning the gap. The chain is built from TRBV6-1 and TRBJ1-1; D is undetermined. The clonotype originates from a man aged 45-65 years who received an inactivated influenza vaccine. The material sequenced was PBMCs from blood, taken roughly 5 days after vaccination. As DNA, the CDR3 is TGTGCCAGCAGTGAAGCCCGGGTGAACACTGAAGCTTTCTTT. Encoded protein: CASSEARVNTEAFF.